What follows is one T cell receptor (beta chain) and its context. No conserved phenylalanine or tryptophan ends this CDR3, so it is likely a read error. The DNA is omitted, as the CDR3 cannot be located on it reliably, and the CDR3 follows TCRdb's listing. The record originates from a study of tumor and adjacent non-tumor tissue in lung cancer. On the study more broadly: On average, productive TCRbeta reads reached some 4.2 million per sample.

The template was RNA from unsorted bulk tissue. The germline gives CDR1 SGHAT, CDR2 FQDESV (reference sequence). The CDR3 region is 14 residues in length, termini included. Three rounds of nested PCR, following a modified ARM-PCR protocol, produced the TCRbeta library. One entry per CDR3 protein results from TCRdb running MiXCR on the multiplex PCR reads. Of 60,000 to 90,000 distinct CDR3 sequences listed, under 80% are singletons. The rearrangement uses TRBV11-1 and TRBJ2-1; TRBD2, the table's D call, was not compared with the DNA. This receptor was obtained from a woman aged 45-65 years with non-small cell lung cancer. Sequences were obtained from lung tumor tissue. The CDR3 protein is CASSSWSGRNEQLS.